What follows describes a single T cell receptor beta chain. This clone was observed once. Its recognized antigen is unknown. Base-call qualities are not available, and no considerably larger clone is one nucleotide away. The data stem from a study of identifying expanded T cells in peripheral blood (dated by TCRdb to the late 2010s). About the full investigation: Technical replicates were generated by sequencing separate aliquots of the same genomic DNA pool, and four replicates were compared pairwise.

TCRbeta CDR3 regions were profiled by bias-controlled multiplex PCR amplification of genomic DNA with the immunoSEQ Assay. The authors' analysis ran thus. The absolute abundance of each unique TCRbeta CDR3 region was quantified after sequences were collapsed and filtered. Differential abundance was assessed using a binomial (Fisher-equivalent) model and a beta-binomial model in which time-dependent variance fitted from healthy donors was added. Clones with fewer than 5 combined templates were excluded, and clones with Benjamini-Hochberg FDR below 0.01 were called differentially abundant. In the beta-binomial model, variance was expressed as a function of the total template count across the two samples, in the form v = (b*log(k)+a)^2. TCRdb retrieved this table from immuneACCESS and kept in-frame rearrangements only. Not all clones are present; in checked studies, unresolved V genes account for under half, and no reason is known for the remainder. V, J and clone size derive from that table, while D and trimming were established from the DNA sequence. This sample holds around 100,000 clones; roughly 90% were observed only once. In total, the top ten clones hold approximately 16% of the sample.

What the study reported, not specific to this receptor: The beta-binomial model significantly reduced the number of clones called differentially abundant and the false-positive rate across all healthy-donor time intervals. The authors expected that biological variance in healthy repertoires might rise further over much longer intervals, such as months to years. Variance in clone template counts between roughly two-week samples significantly increased with total template count across all healthy donors. The binomial model flagged about 1.1 differentially abundant clones between technical replicates but roughly 15 over around two weeks and roughly 20 over around four weeks.

During the collection period, no infections or other immune events were recorded for the healthy donors. Time-dependent variance in a beta-binomial model of T-cell clone differential abundance was calibrated using healthy-donor blood repertoires as a training cohort. The training cohort included around ten healthy donors, of whom 3 were female and 7 were male. On average the donors were approximately 40 years old, and their ages spanned roughly 29 to 70 years. Whole blood from each healthy donor was obtained from a commercial supplier and was collected at three time points about two weeks apart. For immunosequencing, genomic DNA was extracted from whole blood that had not been sorted. Looking up the germline V gene (reference sequence) yields CDR1 SGHNT and CDR2 YYREEE. V was cut back by 2 bases and J by 4 bases, leaving a gap of 7 bases between them. From cysteine to phenylalanine, the CDR3 is 12 amino acids long. Just CDR3 DNA is preserved here, 36 bases in frame from base 1.

Sequenced: blood. The receptor was isolated from a person aged 18 to 70 in good health. The chain uses TRBV5-4 and TRBJ2-7; the D gene is possibly TRBD1, with 6 bases matching. The DNA sequence reads TGTGCCAGCAGCTTTCAGGGGTACGAGCAGTACTTC. The resulting protein is CASSFQGYEQYF.